The clone carrying this T cell receptor (beta chain) occurred a few times. This sample stems from a study of blood T cell repertoires in COVID-19. Repertoires were generated with immunoSEQ multiplex PCR, while TCRdb's copy carries only in-frame clones and drops some. The sample carries about 340,000 clones, more than 75% recorded once. The CDR3 runs 14 residues. In germline, CDR1 is KGHSH, CDR2 LQKENI. V was clipped by 3 bases and J by 4 bases, with 12 bases between them. The chain links TRBV18 to TRBJ1-1; D uncertain. The specimen was peripheral blood. The TCR originated in a woman aged 50 to 65 with COVID-19, enrolled during active disease. The chain's CDR3 is CASSPLKAGTEAFF. Here the CDR3 DNA reads TGTGCCAGCTCACCCCTGAAGGCGGGCACTGAAGCTTTCTTT.